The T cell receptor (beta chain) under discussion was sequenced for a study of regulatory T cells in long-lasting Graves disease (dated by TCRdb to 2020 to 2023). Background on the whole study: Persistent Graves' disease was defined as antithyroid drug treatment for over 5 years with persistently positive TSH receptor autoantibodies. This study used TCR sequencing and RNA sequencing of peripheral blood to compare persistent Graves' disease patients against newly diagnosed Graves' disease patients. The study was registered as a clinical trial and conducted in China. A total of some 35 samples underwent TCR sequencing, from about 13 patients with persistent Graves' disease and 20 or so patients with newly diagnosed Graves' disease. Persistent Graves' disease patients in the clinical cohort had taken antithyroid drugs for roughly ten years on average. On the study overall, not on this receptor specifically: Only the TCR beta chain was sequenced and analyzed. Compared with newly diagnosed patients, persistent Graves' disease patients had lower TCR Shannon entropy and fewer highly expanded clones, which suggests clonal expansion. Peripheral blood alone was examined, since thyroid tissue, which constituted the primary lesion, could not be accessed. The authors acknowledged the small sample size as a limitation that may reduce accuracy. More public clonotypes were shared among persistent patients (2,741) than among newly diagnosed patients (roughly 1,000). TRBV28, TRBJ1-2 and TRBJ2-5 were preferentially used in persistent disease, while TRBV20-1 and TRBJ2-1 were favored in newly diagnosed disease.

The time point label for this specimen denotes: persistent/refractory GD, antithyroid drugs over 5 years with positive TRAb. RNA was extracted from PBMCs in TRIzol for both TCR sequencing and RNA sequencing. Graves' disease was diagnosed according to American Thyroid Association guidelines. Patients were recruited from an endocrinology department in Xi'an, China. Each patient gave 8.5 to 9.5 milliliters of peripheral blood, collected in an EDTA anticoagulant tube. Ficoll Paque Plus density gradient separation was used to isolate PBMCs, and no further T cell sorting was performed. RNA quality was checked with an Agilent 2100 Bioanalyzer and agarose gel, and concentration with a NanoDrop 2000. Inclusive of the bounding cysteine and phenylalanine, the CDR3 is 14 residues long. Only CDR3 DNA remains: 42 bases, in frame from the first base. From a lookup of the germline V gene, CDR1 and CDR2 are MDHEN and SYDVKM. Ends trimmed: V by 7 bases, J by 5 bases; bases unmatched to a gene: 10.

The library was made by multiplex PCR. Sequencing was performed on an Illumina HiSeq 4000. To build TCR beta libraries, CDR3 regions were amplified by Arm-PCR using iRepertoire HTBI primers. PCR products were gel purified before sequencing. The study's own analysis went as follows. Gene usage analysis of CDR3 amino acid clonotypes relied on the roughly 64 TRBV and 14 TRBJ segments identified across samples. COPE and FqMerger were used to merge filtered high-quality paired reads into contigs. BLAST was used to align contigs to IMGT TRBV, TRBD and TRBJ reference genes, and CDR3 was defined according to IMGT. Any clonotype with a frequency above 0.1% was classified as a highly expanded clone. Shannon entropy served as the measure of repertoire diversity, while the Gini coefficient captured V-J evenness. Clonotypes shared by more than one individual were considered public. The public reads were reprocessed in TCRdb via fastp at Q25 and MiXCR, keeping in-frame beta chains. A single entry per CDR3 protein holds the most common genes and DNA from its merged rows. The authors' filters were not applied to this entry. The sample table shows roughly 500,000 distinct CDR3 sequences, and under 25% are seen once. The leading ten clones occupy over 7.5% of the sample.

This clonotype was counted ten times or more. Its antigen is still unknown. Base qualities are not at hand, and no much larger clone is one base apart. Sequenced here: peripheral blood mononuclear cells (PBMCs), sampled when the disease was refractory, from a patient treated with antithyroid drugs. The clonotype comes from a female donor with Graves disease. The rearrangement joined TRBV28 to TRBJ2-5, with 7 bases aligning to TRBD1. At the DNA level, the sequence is TGTGCCAGCACCCCGACAGGGTTGGGCGAGACCCAGTACTTC. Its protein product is CASTPTGLGETQYF.